This TCR beta chain derives from a study of cytotoxic CD8 clonotypes in ibrutinib-treated CLL. Study-wide results and limits: T-cell clonality at baseline went above that of age-matched healthy donors and rose and fell with circulating CD8+ T-cell counts. On treatment, the uncommon public clonotypes contracted or remained stable.

The method was immunoSEQ multiplex PCR; TCRdb's version includes in-frame clones alone and lacks a portion of them. The profile covers roughly 250,000 clones, with less than 75% appearing a single time and roughly 14% taken by the ten largest. With respect to this clone: Its antigen is not known.

There are 14 residues in the CDR3. Germline trimming cut 3 bases from V and 5 bases from J; bases unmatched to any gene: 4. CDR1 is SEHNR and CDR2 is FQNEAQ in the germline V gene (reference sequence). The sequences come from PBMCs, collected after 24 months of ibrutinib treatment. The gene calls are TRBV7-9 and TRBJ2-1, with TRBD1 matching over 7 bases. The sequence was collected from a human donor with chronic lymphocytic leukemia. In DNA form, the CDR3 reads TGTGCCAGCAGCTTTGGGCAGGGGGACAATGAGCAGTTCTTC. It codes for CASSFGQGDNEQFF.